Following are 32 T cell receptor beta chains from one sample sequenced in a study of CD8 T cells in Susac syndrome. Random hexamers were used to reverse transcribe roughly 0.45 to 1 ug of RNA. MiXCR, run by TCRdb on the immunoSEQ multiplex PCR reads, gives a single entry per CDR3 protein. The repertoire holds around 100,000 distinct CDR3 sequences, with 95% as singletons. The sample was CD8+ T cells from PBMCs. Receptor source: a human donor with Susac syndrome.

The chain employs TRBV2 and TRBJ2-7; D remains ambiguous. The CDR3 loop spans 13 amino acids. Germline V gene lookup returns CDR1 SNHLY and CDR2 FYNNEI. The V and J ends lost 4 bases and 2 bases respectively, with 9 bases between them. The CDR3 sequence is CASSAGWTYEQYF. CDR3 DNA: TGTGCCAGCAGTGCCGGGTGGACCTACGAGCAGTACTTC.

This sequence joins TRBV20-1 and TRBJ1-5; D gene unclear. Germline V gives CDR1 DFQATT, CDR2 SNEGSKA (reference sequence). CDR3 size: 13 residues. V dropped 6 bases and J dropped 0 bases, with 9 bases sitting between them. The CDR3 DNA sequence: TGCAGTGCCATGGACCTTAGCAATCAGCCCCAGCATTTT. It encodes CSAMDLSNQPQHF.

The chain links TRBV19 to TRBJ1-5; D remains ambiguous. With 5 bases removed from V and 7 bases from J, the gap between germline ends came to 15 bases. The germline CDR1 and CDR2 sequences are LNHDA and SQIVND (reference sequence). This CDR3 spans 14 amino acids. CDR3 DNA: TGTGCCAGTAGTCTCCTGAGCACGGAGCAGCCCCAGCATTTT. Translated, it gives CASSLLSTEQPQHF.

V gene TRBV7-9 combines with J gene TRBJ1-6; 10 bases are a match to TRBD1. The trim removed 5 bases at V and 4 bases at J, leaving 5 bases unmatched. The CDR3 is 16 residues long. Per germline, CDR1 SEHNR and CDR2 FQNEAQ (reference sequence). The CDR3 sequence: CASSPPGQGYNSPLHF. The CDR3 nucleotides are TGTGCCAGCAGCCCGCCGGGACAGGGGTATAATTCACCCCTCCACTTT.

The chain employs TRBV29-1 and TRBJ2-1; a weak D match, TRBD1 (5 bases). The CDR3 extends over 15 amino acids. V was shortened by 1 base and J by 3 bases, with 13 bases between the two germline ends. Per the germline V gene, CDR1 is SQVTM and CDR2 is ANQGSEA. CDR3 DNA sequence: TGCAGCGTTGAAGTGGGGCGCAGGAACTACAATGAGCAGTTCTTC. It codes for CSVEVGRRNYNEQFF.

The chain recombines TRBV27 with TRBJ2-3, with a weak D call TRBD1 (6 bases). The CDR3 consists of 12 residues. In germline, CDR1 is MNHEY, CDR2 SMNVEV (reference sequence). Trimming removed 8 bases at V and 4 bases at J, with 10 bases between. CDR3 nucleotide sequence: TGTGCCAGCGGCCAGGGGTCAGATACGCAGTATTTT. Protein product: CASGQGSDTQYF.

This chain uses TRBV14 with TRBJ2-2; the D is unclear. Looked up from germline, CDR1 is SGHDN and CDR2 is FVKESK. This CDR3 has 15 amino acids. Between the trimmed V and J ends, which lost 3 bases and 7 bases, there was a span of 15 bases. The chain's CDR3 is CASSHKDLPGGELFF. Here the CDR3 DNA reads TGTGCCAGCAGCCACAAGGACCTGCCGGGCGGGGAGCTGTTTTTT. Together with reference TRBV14 and TRBJ2-2, the CDR3 gives the full variable domain: EAGVTQFPSHSVIEKGQTVTLRCDPISGHDNLYWYRRVMGKEIKFLLHFVKESKQDESGMPNNRFLAERTGGTYSTLKVQPAELEDSGVYFCASSHKDLPGGELFFGEGSRLTVL.

This chain links TRBV2 with TRBJ1-1, with 7 bases fitting TRBD1. V lost 8 bases and J lost 5; bases outside the gene matches: 14. Germline-derived CDR1 and CDR2 are SNHLY and FYNNEI. CDR3 size: 15 residues. The CDR3 protein is CASRPIKGTVTEAFF. CDR3 nucleotides: TGTGCCAGCCGGCCGATAAAAGGGACAGTTACTGAAGCTTTCTTT.

The V gene is TRBV29-1, the J gene TRBJ2-6; D unclear. V lost 4 bases to trimming and J lost 0 bases, with 4 bases between them. The CDR3 sequence is 13 residues long. Germline V gene data show CDR1 as SQVTM and CDR2 as ANQGSEA. The CDR3 loop reads CSVVFSGANVLTF. The CDR3 DNA sequence: TGCAGCGTTGTGTTCTCTGGGGCCAACGTCCTGACTTTC.

This chain connects TRBV12-5 to TRBJ2-5; D is uncertain. Germline V gives CDR1 LGHNT, CDR2 FRNRAP. V was shortened by 2 bases and J by 0 bases, with 10 bases between the two germline ends. There are 15 residues in the CDR3. The chain's CDR3 is CASGLRAEYQETQYF. CDR3 bases: TGTGCTAGTGGTTTGAGGGCGGAGTACCAAGAGACCCAGTACTTC.

The gene calls are TRBV29-1 and TRBJ2-7, with D possibly being TRBD1 (6 bases). V lost 6 bases, J lost 3 bases, and 9 bases lay in between. The CDR3 consists of 11 residues. The germline V gene encodes CDR1 SQVTM and CDR2 ANQGSEA. CDR3: CSVVDSYEQYF. The CDR3 nucleotides are TGCAGCGTCGTGGACAGCTACGAGCAGTACTTC.

This chain uses TRBV29-1 with TRBJ2-6; tentative D call: TRBD2 (5 bases). Germline V gene sequence: CDR1 SQVTM, CDR2 ANQGSEA. This CDR3 comprises 13 residues. The V and J ends lost 5 bases and 2 bases respectively, with 7 bases between them. The CDR3 bases are TGCAGCGTTTGGACTCCTGGGGCCAACGTCCTGACTTTC. Amino acid sequence: CSVWTPGANVLTF.

V gene TRBV20-1 combines with J gene TRBJ1-1, with D possibly matching TRBD1 (5 bases). Trimming cost V 1 base and J 1 base, with 7 bases left between them. The CDR3 totals 13 residues. Germline V gene sequence: CDR1 DFQATT, CDR2 SNEGSKA (reference sequence). The CDR3 loop reads CSARVGGNTEAFF. The CDR3 DNA reads as TGCAGTGCTAGAGTTGGGGGGAACACTGAAGCTTTCTTT.

The chain carries TRBV29-1 and TRBJ2-3, with 8 bases lining up with TRBD2. The length of the CDR3 is 15 residues. Germline V lookup: CDR1 SQVTM, CDR2 ANQGSEA. The V and J ends lost 3 bases and 1 base, in that order; junction bases with no gene match: 6. CDR3 region: CSVDSGGWGTDTQYF. CDR3 sequence (DNA): TGCAGCGTTGATTCGGGGGGGTGGGGCACAGATACGCAGTATTTT.

The chain carries TRBV5-1 and TRBJ2-3; possibly TRBD2 for D (6 bases). CDR3 length: 17 residues. Germline values: CDR1 SGHRS, CDR2 YFSETQ. The germline V and J ends were trimmed by 2 bases and 2 bases, with 18 bases remaining between them. CDR3 loop: CASSFFFGTPDTDTQYF. The CDR3 DNA reads TGCGCCAGCAGCTTCTTCTTTGGGACTCCCGACACAGATACGCAGTATTTT.

The chain couples TRBV23-1 to TRBJ2-7; D is unresolved. TRBV23-1 belongs to the ORF category, with a function that is uncertain. The CDR3 totals 22 residues. Trimming took off 2 bases at V and 6 bases at J, with 38 bases between the two ends. CDR3 sequence (DNA): TGCGCCAGCAGTCAAATGGCTTTCGACAAGAGGTTGTCGTATCCCCGTTGCCTCGAGCAGTACTTC. This sequence encodes CASSQMAFDKRLSYPRCLEQYF.

CDR3 coding DNA: TGTGCCAGCAGCTTAGAAGGTTTGAGCTACGAGCAGTACTTC. It is translated as CASSLEGLSYEQYF. The rearrangement uses TRBV13 and TRBJ2-7; D is uncertain. V lost 1 base to trimming and J lost 3 bases, with 10 bases between them. CDR1 and CDR2 from the germline V gene are PRHDT and FYEKMQ (reference sequence). The CDR3 extends over 14 amino acids.

V and J are TRBV29-1 and TRBJ2-7; the D gene is possibly TRBD1 (6 bases). This CDR3 comprises 13 residues. V lost 6 bases, J lost 2 bases, and 14 bases lay in between. Germline V gene sequence: CDR1 SQVTM, CDR2 ANQGSEA. As DNA, the CDR3 is TGCAGCGTGCCCGGGACACATCCCTACGAGCAGTACTTC. Translated, it gives CSVPGTHPYEQYF.

The chain recombines TRBV18 with TRBJ1-1, with TRBD1 matching 10 bases. Germline values: CDR1 KGHSH, CDR2 LQKENI. With V trimmed by 5 bases and J by 7 bases, 10 bases remained unmatched. CDR3 size: 15 residues. The CDR3 protein is CASSAYDRGLDEAFF. For the CDR3, the DNA is TGTGCCAGCTCAGCGTACGACAGGGGGCTTGATGAAGCTTTCTTT.

The rearrangement links TRBV3-1 to TRBJ2-7, with 11 bases matching TRBD2. The ends lost 0 bases at V and 2 bases at J; junction bases unmatched: 6. Germline V gives CDR1 LGHDT, CDR2 YNNKEL (reference sequence). The CDR3 sequence is 17 residues long. This chain's CDR3 is CASSQDRLLAGAYEQYF. Here the CDR3 DNA reads TGTGCCAGCAGCCAAGATCGCTTACTAGCGGGGGCCTACGAGCAGTACTTC.

V and J are TRBV18 and TRBJ2-5, with 10 bases fitting TRBD2. The germline CDR1 and CDR2 sequences are KGHSH and LQKENI. The ends lost 6 bases at V and 3 bases at J; junction bases unmatched: 19. The CDR3 extends over 19 amino acids. Here the CDR3 reads CASSPSGYASGRLEETQYF. Here the CDR3 DNA reads TGTGCCAGCTCCCCATCAGGGTATGCTAGCGGGAGACTAGAAGAGACCCAGTACTTC.

The chain recombines TRBV9 with TRBJ1-1; D remains unclear. The V gene's germline CDR1 is SGDLS and CDR2 YYNGEE. CDR3 length equals 12 residues. Trimming shortened V by 3 bases and J by 7 bases, and 10 bases separated the two germline ends. The CDR3 nucleotides read TGTGCCAGCAGCGCAGGACTTGGTGAAGCTTTCTTT. The encoded protein is CASSAGLGEAFF.

The rearrangement links TRBV2 to TRBJ1-2; D unresolved. Trimming cost V 5 bases and J 7 bases, with 14 bases left between them. The CDR3 runs to 13 residues. Looked up from germline, CDR1 is SNHLY and CDR2 is FYNNEI. The CDR3 nucleotides are TGTGCCAGCAGTCCCCCCGGACCGCTTGGCTACACCTTC. This gives the protein CASSPPGPLGYTF.

This rearrangement joins TRBV7-3 to TRBJ2-7; D is ambiguous. This CDR3 has 13 residues. V was trimmed by 1 base and J by 5 bases, leaving 9 bases between them. Germline V CDR1 and CDR2: SGHTA, FQGTGA. The DNA for the CDR3 is TGTGCCAGCAGCTTAAGTAGTCAGCACGAGCAGTACTTC. Protein sequence: CASSLSSQHEQYF.

This chain connects TRBV7-9 to TRBJ2-1, with 9 bases that match TRBD1. Germline V lookup: CDR1 SEHNR, CDR2 FQNEAQ (reference sequence). V shed 5 bases and J 5 bases; nucleotides not matched to a gene: 10. This CDR3 has 16 amino acids. DNA for the CDR3: TGTGCCAGCAGCCCGACAGGGGGTAGTTTAAACAATGAGCAGTTCTTC. Residues: CASSPTGGSLNNEQFF.

This chain joins TRBV20-1 and TRBJ2-7; D is uncertain. CDR1 and CDR2 (germline): DFQATT, SNEGSKA (reference sequence). V was cut by 4 bases and J by 5 bases, with 6 bases left in between. This CDR3 has 10 residues. For the CDR3, the DNA is TGCAGTGCTACCCTGGACGAGCAGTACTTC. Amino acid sequence: CSATLDEQYF.

The genes are TRBV5-4 and TRBJ2-5, with TRBD2 matching over 7 bases. CDR3 length: 16 amino acids. Germline CDR1 reads SGHNT; CDR2 reads YYREEE (reference sequence). With V trimmed by 5 bases and J by 4 bases, 14 bases remained unmatched. The CDR3 DNA reads TGTGCCAGCAGAGGAAAGCCGGGACTATCTAGAGAGACCCAGTACTTC. Its translation: CASRGKPGLSRETQYF. The whole variable domain, filled in from reference TRBV5-4 and TRBJ2-5, reads ETGVTQSPTHLIKTRGQQVTLRCSSQSGHNTVSWYQQALGQGPQFIFQYYREEENGRGNFPPRFSGLQFPNYSSELNVNALELDDSALYLCASRGKPGLSRETQYFGPGTRLLVL.

The rearrangement joins TRBV4-1 to TRBJ2-5, with D perhaps TRBD2 (6 bases). The CDR3 covers 15 residues. Germline CDR1 is MGHRA and CDR2 is YSYEKL. Trimming shortened V by 2 bases and J by 1 base, and 11 bases separated the two germline ends. CDR3 protein: CASSQPAGLQETQYF. CDR3 nucleotide sequence: TGCGCCAGCAGCCAACCAGCGGGCCTCCAAGAGACCCAGTACTTC.

In this sample, this clonotype turned up a few times. The V gene is TRBV5-6, the J gene TRBJ2-7; 7 nucleotides line up with TRBD1. The CDR3 spans 14 residues. V gave up 3 bases and J gave up 3 bases; unmatched junction bases: 6. The germline V gene encodes CDR1 SGHDT and CDR2 YYEEEE. The CDR3 protein is CASSSTGTVYEQYF. The CDR3 DNA follows: TGTGCCAGCAGCTCCACCGGGACAGTCTACGAGCAGTACTTC.

This chain links TRBV24-1 with TRBJ2-4; perhaps TRBD2 as D (6 bases). The CDR3 is 15 amino acids. V was trimmed by 2 bases and J by 2 bases, leaving 9 bases between them. CDR1 is KGHDR, CDR2 SFDVKD, per germline. In DNA, the CDR3 is TGTGCCACCAGTGATTCCGGGGGAACCAAAAACATTCAGTACTTC. Translating it yields CATSDSGGTKNIQYF.

This clonotype was counted once. The chain carries TRBV24-1 and TRBJ2-1; TRBD1 agrees at 10 bases. The CDR3 covers 15 residues. V shed 2 bases, J shed 9 bases, and the junction held 6 bases outside the gene matches. The germline CDR1 and CDR2 sequences are KGHDR and SFDVKD. CDR3 DNA sequence: TGTGCCACCAGTGATTCCGGGACAGGGGTCAGTGAGCAGTTCTTC. It specifies CATSDSGTGVSEQFF.

V usage is TRBV6-2 or TRBV6-3 and J usage is TRBJ2-3; D is unresolved. Germline loops: CDR1 MNHEY, CDR2 SVGEGT. V was pared by 10 bases and J by 2 bases, with 13 bases between. The CDR3 sequence is 13 residues long. The CDR3 loop reads CAIGTWDTDTQYF. For the CDR3, the DNA is TGTGCCATCGGAACTTGGGACACAGATACGCAGTATTTT.